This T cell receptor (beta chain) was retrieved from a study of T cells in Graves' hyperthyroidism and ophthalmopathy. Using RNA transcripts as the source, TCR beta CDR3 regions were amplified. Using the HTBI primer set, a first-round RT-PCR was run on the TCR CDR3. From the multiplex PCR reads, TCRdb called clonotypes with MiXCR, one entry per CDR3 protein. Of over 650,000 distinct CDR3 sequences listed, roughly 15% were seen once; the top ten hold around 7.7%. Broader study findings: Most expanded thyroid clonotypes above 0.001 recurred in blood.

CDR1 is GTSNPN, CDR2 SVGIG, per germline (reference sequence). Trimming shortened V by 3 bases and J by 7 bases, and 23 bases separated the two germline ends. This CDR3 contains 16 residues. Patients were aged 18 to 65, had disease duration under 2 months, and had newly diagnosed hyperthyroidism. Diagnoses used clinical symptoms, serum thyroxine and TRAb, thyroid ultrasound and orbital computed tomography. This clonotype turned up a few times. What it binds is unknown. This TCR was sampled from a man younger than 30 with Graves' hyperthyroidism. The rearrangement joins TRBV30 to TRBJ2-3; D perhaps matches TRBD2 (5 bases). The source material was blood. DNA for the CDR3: TGTGCCTGGAGCGATCTCGCCCCCCGGGGTACAAATACGCAGTATTTT. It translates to CAWSDLAPRGTNTQYF.